The rows below give T cell receptor beta chains drawn from one sample of a study of STAT5B mutations in CD4+ large granular lymphocyte leukemia. Method: immunoSEQ multiplex PCR; TCRdb's copy keeps in-frame clones and lacks some. The sample holds about 8,200 clones; roughly 91% are singletons and the top ten take around 50%. The source material was PBMCs. The receptors here all came from a woman in her 70s with CD4+ T-cell large granular lymphocyte leukemia. The CDR3 runs from the conserved cysteine through the conserved F or W. Each record gives: J gene, V gene, CDR3 protein.

TRBJ1-2 TRBV6-5 CASSPGGQTYGYTF
TRBJ2-7 TRBV28 CASSRLTGQSYEQYF
TRBJ1-3 TRBV19 CASSTTGAESGNTIYF
- TRBV10-3 CAISDHGTGRNEQYF
TRBJ1-5 TRBV6-5 CASSPTGEWNQPQHF
TRBJ2-2 TRBV28 CASSWTSGVTGELFF
TRBJ2-1 TRBV5-4 CASSIYINNEQFF
TRBJ1-1 TRBV7-3 CASSPNRRGGNTEAFF
TRBJ2-3 TRBV11-2 CASSMGWADTQYF
TRBJ2-3 TRBV5-1 CASSDSTDTQYF
TRBJ1-4 TRBV7-9 CASSPGFTNEKLFF
TRBJ1-5 TRBV19 CASSVQGLSNQPQHF
TRBJ2-3 TRBV5-6 CASSLLAGGQAQYF
TRBJ1-6 TRBV19 CASSIELRQGTANSPLHF
TRBJ1-2 TRBV4-3 CASSQERGARGRVGYTF
TRBJ1-2 TRBV7-9 CASSPRSVTGEGYGYTF
TRBJ1-2 TRBV6-5 CGGGRQDGYTF
TRBJ1-6 TRBV18 CASSPVQNTYNSPLHF
TRBJ1-1 TRBV7-2 CASARQPNTEAFF
TRBJ2-3 TRBV15 CATSRGRRGAGTDTQYF
TRBJ2-7 TRBV19 CASTLTGTDTYEQYF
TRBJ1-2 TRBV20-1 CSARLRGGYTF
TRBJ1-4 TRBV11-3 CASTRQDGEKLFF
TRBJ2-3 TRBV11-3 CASSFSGGSTDTQYF
TRBJ2-3 TRBV2 CASSALGTDTQYF
TRBJ1-4 TRBV11-2 CASRSQGRWDEKLFF
TRBJ2-7 TRBV5-1 CASSLGMLGYEQYF
TRBJ2-3 TRBV11-3 CASSPISGGSTDTQYF
TRBJ2-1 TRBV7-9 CASSKETGGAAEQFF
TRBJ2-7 TRBV2 CASTRRDRGIQYEQYF
TRBJ1-1 TRBV9 CASSVGLVMNTEAFF
TRBJ2-1 TRBV6-4 CASSDSHRPRVGNEQFF
TRBJ2-7 TRBV9 CASTASVQGALYEQYF
TRBJ1-2 TRBV28 CASRTEANYGYTF
TRBJ1-1 TRBV4-3 CASSKGTGLFNTEAFF